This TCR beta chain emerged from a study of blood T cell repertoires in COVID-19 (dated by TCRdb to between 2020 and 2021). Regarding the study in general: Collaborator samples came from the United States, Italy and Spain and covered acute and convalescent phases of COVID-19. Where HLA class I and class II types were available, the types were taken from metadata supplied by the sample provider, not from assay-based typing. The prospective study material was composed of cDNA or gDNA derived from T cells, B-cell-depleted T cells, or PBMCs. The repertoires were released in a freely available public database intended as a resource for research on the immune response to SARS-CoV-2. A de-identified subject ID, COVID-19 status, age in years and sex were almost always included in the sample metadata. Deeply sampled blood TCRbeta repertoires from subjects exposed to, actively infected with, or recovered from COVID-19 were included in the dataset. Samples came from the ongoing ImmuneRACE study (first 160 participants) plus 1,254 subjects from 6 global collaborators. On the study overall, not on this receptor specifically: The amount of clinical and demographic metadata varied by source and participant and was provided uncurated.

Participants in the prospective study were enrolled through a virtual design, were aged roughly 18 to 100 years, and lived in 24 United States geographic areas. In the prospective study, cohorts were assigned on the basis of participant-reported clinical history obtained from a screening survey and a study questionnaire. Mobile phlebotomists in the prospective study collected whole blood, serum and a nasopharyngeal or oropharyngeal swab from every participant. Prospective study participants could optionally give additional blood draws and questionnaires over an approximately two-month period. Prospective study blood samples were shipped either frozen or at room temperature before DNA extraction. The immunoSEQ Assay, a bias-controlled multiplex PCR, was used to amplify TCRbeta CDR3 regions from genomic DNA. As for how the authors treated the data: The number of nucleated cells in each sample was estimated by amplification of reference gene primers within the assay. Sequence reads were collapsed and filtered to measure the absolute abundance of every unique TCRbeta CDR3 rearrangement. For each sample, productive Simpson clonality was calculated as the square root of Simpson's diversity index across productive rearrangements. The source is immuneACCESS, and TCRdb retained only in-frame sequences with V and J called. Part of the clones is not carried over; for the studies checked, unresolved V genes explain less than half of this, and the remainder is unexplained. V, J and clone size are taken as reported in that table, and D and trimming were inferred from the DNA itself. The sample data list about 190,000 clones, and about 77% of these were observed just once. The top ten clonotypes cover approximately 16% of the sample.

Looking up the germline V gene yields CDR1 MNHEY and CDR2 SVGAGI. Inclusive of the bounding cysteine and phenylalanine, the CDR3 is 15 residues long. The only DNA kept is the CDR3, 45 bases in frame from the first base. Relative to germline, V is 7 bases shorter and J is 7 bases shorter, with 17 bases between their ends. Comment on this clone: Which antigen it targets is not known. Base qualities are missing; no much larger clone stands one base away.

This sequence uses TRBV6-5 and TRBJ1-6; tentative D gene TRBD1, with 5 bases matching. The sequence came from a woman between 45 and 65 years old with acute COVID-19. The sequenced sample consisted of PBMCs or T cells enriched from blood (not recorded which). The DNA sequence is TGTGCCAGCAACCAACGGACGGGGGTAAATTCACCCCTCCACTTT. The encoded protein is CASNQRTGVNSPLHF.